These T cell receptor beta chains were read from a single sample in a study of blood T cell repertoires in COVID-19. Sequencing used immunoSEQ multiplex PCR; TCRdb keeps in-frame clones, though not all of them. The sample lists approximately 50,000 clones; approximately 86% were seen once. The source material was peripheral blood. The receptor set was obtained from a woman of 80 years or more with acute or convalescent COVID-19. Both conserved end residues are part of each CDR3. The order of the fields is clone size, J gene, D gene, V gene, CDR3 protein, CDR3 DNA. D genes are given only for firm matches. Rows may omit the clone size; those that give it use once, few, many or a size class.

few | TRBJ2-1 | TRBD2 | TRBV2 | CASLSGGSGNEQFF | TGTGCCAGCCTTAGCGGGGGCTCGGGAAATGAGCAGTTCTTC
- | TRBJ1-1 | - | TRBV7-7 | CARGDRTMNTEAFF | TGTGCCAGAGGAGACAGAACAATGAACACTGAAGCTTTCTTT
- | TRBJ2-7 | - | TRBV30 | CAWSTAGTGGSYEQYF | TGTGCCTGGAGTACGGCGGGGACCGGAGGCTCCTACGAGCAGTACTTC
- | TRBJ1-2 | - | TRBV30 | CAWIRSKQGTLPRYGYTF | TGTGCCTGGATAAGGAGTAAGCAGGGGACCCTACCCCGCTATGGCTACACCTTC
- | TRBJ1-2 | - | TRBV5-1 | CASSLGAGGYTF | TGCGCCAGCAGCTTGGGGGCAGGGGGCTACACCTTC
- | TRBJ1-2 | - | TRBV6-5 | CASKQALEGYTF | TGTGCCAGCAAACAGGCCCTTGAGGGCTACACCTTC
- | TRBJ1-2 | - | TRBV29-1 | CSVGDVYGYTF | TGCAGCGTGGGAGACGTCTATGGCTACACCTTC
- | TRBJ2-7 | TRBD1 | TRBV5-1 | CASSPGQASYEQYF | TGCGCCAGCAGCCCGGGACAGGCGTCCTACGAGCAGTACTTC
- | TRBJ1-3 | - | TRBV28 | CASSPSSNSGNTIYF | TGTGCCAGCAGCCCGTCATCTAACTCTGGAAACACCATATATTTT
once | TRBJ1-1 | TRBD1 | TRBV29-1 | CSVGDRGNTEAFF | TGCAGCGTTGGGGACAGGGGAAACACTGAAGCTTTCTTT
- | TRBJ1-6 | - | TRBV5-4 | CASSLGDVSNSPLHF | TGTGCCAGCAGCTTAGGGGATGTCAGCAATTCACCCCTCCACTTT
few | TRBJ2-2 | - | TRBV6-4 | CASSRTANTGELFF | TGTGCCAGCAGTAGGACAGCGAACACCGGGGAGCTGTTTTTT
- | TRBJ1-2 | - | TRBV30 | CAWRSGGSYGYTF | TGTGCCTGGCGGTCAGGAGGTTCTTATGGCTACACCTTC
- | TRBJ1-4 | - | TRBV9 | CASSEGVLGEKLFF | TGTGCCAGCAGCGAGGGGGTGTTGGGAGAAAAACTGTTTTTT
- | TRBJ1-2 | - | TRBV5-4 | CASSLNGGYTF | TGTGCCAGCAGCTTGAACGGTGGCTACACCTTC
- | TRBJ2-1 | TRBD2 | TRBV18 | CASSPALAKYNEQFF | TGTGCCAGCTCACCAGCACTAGCGAAATACAATGAGCAGTTCTTC
- | TRBJ1-2 | TRBD1 | TRBV7-9 | CASRASGQGAYGYTF | TGTGCCAGCAGGGCCTCGGGACAGGGCGCCTATGGCTACACCTTC
- | TRBJ2-2 | TRBD1 | TRBV5-1 | CASTTGMIGELFF | TGCGCCAGCACGACAGGGATGATCGGGGAGCTGTTTTTT
once | TRBJ1-1 | TRBD1 | TRBV18 | CASSPLMTGGTEAFF | TGTGCCAGCTCACCACTCATGACAGGGGGCACTGAAGCTTTCTTT
- | TRBJ1-5 | - | TRBV7-2 | CASKGDGIHQPQHF | TGTGCCAGCAAGGGGGACGGAATTCATCAGCCCCAGCATTTT
- | TRBJ1-2 | - | TRBV28 | CASSLVGVVGYTF | TGTGCCAGCAGTTTGGTGGGAGTTGTTGGCTACACCTTC
- | TRBJ2-7 | - | TRBV30 | CASLGQGSYEQYF | TGTGCCTCCCTGGGCCAGGGGTCCTACGAGCAGTACTTC
few | TRBJ2-5 | TRBD2 | TRBV5-6 | CASSPRGGVGETQYF | TGTGCCAGCAGCCCCCGGGGGGGGGTTGGAGAGACCCAGTACTTC
- | TRBJ1-3 | TRBD1 | TRBV10-1 | CAIVTNRQGREGNTIYF | TGCGCCATCGTTACAAATCGACAGGGAAGAGAGGGAAACACCATATATTTT
- | TRBJ1-1 | - | TRBV9 | CASSAPGVDTEAFF | TGTGCCAGCAGCGCGCCAGGTGTCGACACTGAAGCTTTCTTT
- | TRBJ2-3 | TRBD2 | TRBV2 | CASSAGLAGSSHTDTQYF | TGTGCCAGCAGTGCCGGACTAGCGGGGTCCAGTCATACAGATACGCAGTATTTT
- | TRBJ2-2 | - | TRBV20-1 | CSASRAGALGTGELFF | TGCAGTGCTAGTAGGGCGGGGGCGCTCGGCACCGGGGAGCTGTTTTTT
- | TRBJ2-3 | - | TRBV23-1 | CASTRGGSVLDTQYF | TGCGCCAGCACCCGAGGTGGTTCTGTTTTAGATACGCAGTATTTT
- | TRBJ1-3 | TRBD1 | TRBV7-2 | CASSSGQGETIYF | TGTGCCAGCAGCTCGGGACAGGGTGAGACCATATATTTT
- | TRBJ1-2 | TRBD1 | TRBV4-1 | CASSQGDRGVGYTF | TGCGCCAGCAGCCAGGGCGACAGGGGTGTTGGCTACACCTTC
- | TRBJ2-6 | - | TRBV2 | CASEGSGANVLTF | TGTGCCAGCGAGGGCTCTGGGGCCAACGTCCTGACTTTC
- | TRBJ2-4 | - | TRBV30 | CAWSVQTGIQYF | TGTGCCTGGAGTGTACAAACGGGCATTCAGTACTTC
- | TRBJ1-5 | - | TRBV2 | CASSGGPEYYQPQHF | TGTGCCAGCAGTGGGGGGCCCGAATATTATCAGCCCCAGCATTTT
- | TRBJ2-5 | TRBD1 | TRBV7-2 | CASSSGQGARETQYF | TGTGCCAGCAGCTCGGGACAGGGGGCTCGGGAGACCCAGTACTTC
few | TRBJ2-5 | - | TRBV7-8 | CASSLGGTVKETQYF | TGTGCCAGCAGCTTAGGCGGGACAGTAAAAGAGACCCAGTACTTC
- | TRBJ1-6 | TRBD1 | TRBV19 | CASGGQGQSPLHF | TGTGCCAGTGGGGGACAGGGACAATCACCCCTCCACTTT
- | TRBJ1-2 | - | TRBV10-3 | CALSTAPSYGYTF | TGTGCCCTCTCGACCGCTCCTAGCTATGGCTACACCTTC
- | TRBJ1-4 | - | TRBV3-1/TRBV3-2 | CASRQGGNEKLFF | TGTGCCAGCAGACAGGGAGGGAATGAAAAACTGTTTTTT
- | TRBJ2-2 | - | TRBV3-1/TRBV3-2 | CASSQTGRATGELFF | TGTGCCAGCAGCCAAACAGGACGGGCAACCGGGGAGCTGTTTTTT
- | TRBJ1-3 | - | TRBV7-2 | CASSLARAKNTIYF | TGTGCCAGCAGCTTAGCCAGGGCTAAGAACACCATATATTTT
- | TRBJ1-2 | - | TRBV4-1 | CASSQGLLSYGYTF | TGCGCCAGCAGCCAAGGTCTCCTTTCCTATGGCTACACCTTC
once | TRBJ1-5 | TRBD1 | TRBV18 | CASSPDRGGNQPQHF | TGTGCCAGCTCACCAGACAGGGGCGGGAATCAGCCCCAGCATTTT
- | TRBJ2-1 | - | TRBV5-6 | CASSAGDYNEQFF | TGTGCCAGCTCGGCCGGGGATTACAATGAGCAGTTCTTC
- | TRBJ2-7 | - | TRBV19 | CASSRKGGRYEQYF | TGTGCCAGTAGTCGGAAGGGGGGGAGATACGAGCAGTACTTC
- | TRBJ1-4 | - | TRBV9 | CASSVGGRAGEKLFF | TGTGCCAGCAGCGTAGGGGGCAGGGCCGGTGAAAAACTGTTTTTT
- | TRBJ2-5 | TRBD2 | TRBV5-4 | CASSFYLAGGLRETQYF | TGTGCCAGCAGCTTCTATCTAGCGGGGGGCCTACGAGAGACCCAGTACTTC
- | TRBJ1-2 | TRBD1 | TRBV4-1 | CASSLNAGQNIGYTF | TGCGCCAGCAGCCTCAACGCGGGACAGAATATTGGCTACACCTTC
- | TRBJ1-4 | - | TRBV25-1 | CASSDSIAGTLFF | TGTGCCAGCAGTGATTCTATAGCGGGGACACTGTTTTTT
- | TRBJ1-5 | - | TRBV3-1/TRBV3-2 | CASSPSTINQPQHF | TGTGCCAGCAGCCCCTCCACAATCAATCAGCCCCAGCATTTT
- | TRBJ1-2 | - | TRBV2 | CASSETGHGYTF | TGTGCCAGCAGTGAAACAGGGCACGGCTACACCTTC
- | TRBJ1-1 | - | TRBV3-1/TRBV3-2 | CASSRNRDRPEAFF | TGTGCCAGCAGCCGTAACAGGGATCGCCCTGAAGCTTTCTTT